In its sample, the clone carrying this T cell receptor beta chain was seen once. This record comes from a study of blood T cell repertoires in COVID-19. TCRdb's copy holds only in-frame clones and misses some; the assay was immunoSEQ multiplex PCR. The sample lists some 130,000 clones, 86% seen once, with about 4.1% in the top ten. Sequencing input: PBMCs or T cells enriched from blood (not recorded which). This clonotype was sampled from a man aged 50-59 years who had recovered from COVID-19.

CDR3 nucleotide sequence: TGTGCCAGCAGCGTTCTAGCGCTCACAGATACGCAGTATTTT. Translation gives CASSVLALTDTQYF. The chain combines TRBV9 with TRBJ2-3, with a tentative D call TRBD2 (6 bases). The CDR3 sequence is 14 residues long. V lost 2 bases and J lost 2, with 9 bases in between. The germline V gene encodes CDR1 SGDLS and CDR2 YYNGEE.